What follows are 11 T cell receptor beta chains derived from one specimen sequenced in a study of radiation and T cells in renal cell carcinoma. Clones were read by immunoSEQ multiplex PCR, and TCRdb kept only the in-frame ones, dropping some. The table shows roughly 120,000 clones, with 75% to 90% occurring only once. The time point here: blood 2 weeks post-SBRT. Treatment of the sample: 15 Gy SBRT to primary tumor, nephrectomy 4 weeks later. Specimen: blood, collected from a patient whose treatment included radiotherapy and nephrectomy. The source is a woman aged 60-70 years with renal cell carcinoma.

J is TRBJ2-1 and V is TRBV4-1, with 10 nucleotides matching TRBD2. The CDR3 consists of 17 residues. The V gene's germline CDR1 is MGHRA and CDR2 YSYEKL. V was clipped by 2 bases and J by 4 bases; unmatched bases: 8. The CDR3 sequence: CASSQPLGTSDYNEQFF. CDR3 nucleotides: TGCGCCAGCAGCCAACCACTAGGGACTAGCGATTACAATGAGCAGTTCTTC.

This clone was counted between two and nine times. V is TRBV2 and J is TRBJ1-2; a weak D match, TRBD1 (6 bases). Germline CDR1 SNHLY, CDR2 FYNNEI. The ends were cut back, 8 bases at V and 7 bases at J, with 26 bases in the middle. This CDR3 spans 16 amino acids. CDR3 amino acids: CASSPRQGTYLAGYTF. CDR3 nucleotide sequence: TGTGCCAGCTCCCCTCGGCAGGGGACCTATCTGGCTGGCTACACCTTC.

This chain joins TRBV7-9 and TRBJ2-2, with D tentatively TRBD1 (5 bases). V shed 5 bases and J shed 1 base, with 11 bases lying between them. The CDR3 consists of 15 residues. Germline lookup yields CDR1 SEHNR and CDR2 FQNEAQ (reference sequence). The CDR3 region is CASSTPGRNTGELFF. Written as DNA, the CDR3 is TGTGCCAGCAGCACCCCAGGGCGGAACACCGGGGAGCTGTTTTTT.

V is TRBV2 and J is TRBJ2-3, with a weak D call TRBD1 (6 bases). Germline values: CDR1 SNHLY, CDR2 FYNNEI. Trimming removed 8 bases at V and 0 bases at J, with 12 bases between. CDR3 length: 14 amino acids. The DNA for the CDR3 is TGTGCCAGCGCAAACAGGGCCAGCACAGATACGCAGTATTTT. Translation gives CASANRASTDTQYF.

The V and J genes are TRBV9 and TRBJ1-1; tentative D call: TRBD1 (6 bases). The CDR3 spans 15 residues. V was clipped by 0 bases and J by 5 bases, with 14 bases between them. Per the germline V gene, CDR1 is SGDLS and CDR2 is YYNGEE. CDR3 sequence reads: CASSVDGGPLTEAFF. Written as DNA, the CDR3 is TGTGCCAGCAGCGTAGACGGGGGGCCGCTTACTGAAGCTTTCTTT.

The genes are TRBV30 and TRBJ2-7; possible D gene TRBD2, 5 bases. Germline V gives CDR1 GTSNPN, CDR2 SVGIG (reference sequence). V gave up 2 bases and J gave up 5 bases, with 16 bases separating them. The CDR3 spans 14 residues. In DNA form, the CDR3 reads TGTGCCTGGAGTACCTGGGAGCTGCGGGACGAGCAGTACTTC. Translating gives CAWSTWELRDEQYF.

The V gene is TRBV10-3, the J gene TRBJ2-5; 7 positions match TRBD1. The CDR3 length is 14 residues. V shed 8 bases, J shed 0 bases, and the junction held 6 bases outside the gene matches. CDR1 and CDR2 from the germline V gene are ENHRY and SYGVKD. The CDR3 reads CAISPGQDQETQYF. The CDR3 region has the DNA TGTGCCATCTCGCCCGGACAGGACCAAGAGACCCAGTACTTC.

V usage is TRBV9 and J usage is TRBJ1-4; D is perhaps TRBD1 (5 bases). Germline CDR1 and CDR2: SGDLS and YYNGEE. The CDR3 runs to 14 residues. V was trimmed by 3 bases and J by 0 bases, leaving 6 bases between them. The CDR3 here is CASSETATNEKLFF. The DNA for the CDR3 is TGTGCCAGCAGCGAGACAGCAACTAATGAAAAACTGTTTTTT.

This clone occurred once. The chain uses TRBV5-4 and TRBJ2-3; 8 bases align to TRBD1. The trim removed 0 bases at V and 3 bases at J, leaving 6 bases unmatched. This CDR3 has 16 residues. The germline gives CDR1 SGHNT, CDR2 YYREEE (reference sequence). The CDR3 nucleotides are TGTGCCAGCAGCTTGGCAGGGGGCGCGGGTACAGATACGCAGTATTTT. Protein product: CASSLAGGAGTDTQYF.

The chain carries TRBV28 and TRBJ1-3; D may be TRBD1 (5 bases). The CDR3 is 17 amino acids. With 3 bases removed from V and 0 bases from J, the gap between germline ends came to 15 bases. Germline V CDR1 and CDR2: MDHEN, SYDVKM. CDR3 protein: CASSLGQGVSSGNTIYF. The CDR3 DNA sequence: TGTGCCAGCAGTTTGGGTCAGGGAGTGAGCTCTGGAAACACCATATATTTT.

This chain joins TRBV10-3 and TRBJ2-7; 7 bases line up with TRBD1. V lost 4 bases and J lost 6; bases outside the gene matches: 9. Germline assignment: CDR1 ENHRY and CDR2 SYGVKD. The CDR3 is 14 amino acids. DNA for the CDR3: TGTGCCATCAGTGGTTACACAGGGGAAGGCGAGCAGTACTTC. It is translated as CAISGYTGEGEQYF.